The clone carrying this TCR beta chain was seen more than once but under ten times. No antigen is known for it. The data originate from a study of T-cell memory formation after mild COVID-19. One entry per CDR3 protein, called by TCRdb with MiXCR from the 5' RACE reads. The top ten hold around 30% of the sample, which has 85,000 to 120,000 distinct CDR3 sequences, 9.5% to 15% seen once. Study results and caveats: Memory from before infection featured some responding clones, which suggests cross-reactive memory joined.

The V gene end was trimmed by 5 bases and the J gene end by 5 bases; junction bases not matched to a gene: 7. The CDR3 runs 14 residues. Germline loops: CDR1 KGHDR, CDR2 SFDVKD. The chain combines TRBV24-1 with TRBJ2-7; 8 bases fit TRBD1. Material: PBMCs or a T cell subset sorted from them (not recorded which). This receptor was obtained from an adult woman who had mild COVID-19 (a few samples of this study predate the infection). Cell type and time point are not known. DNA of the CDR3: TGTGCCACCAGTGCCCACGGACAGGGCCACGAGCAGTACTTC. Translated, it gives CATSAHGQGHEQYF.